This T cell receptor beta chain was identified during a study of CD8+ T cells in alopecia areata. Background on the study: Tofacitinib ran for 6 to 18 months before 6 months off drug. Study findings and constraints: Lesional scalp, especially alopecia totalis/universalis, showed higher clonality than normal scalp.

Following RNA extraction, reverse transcription yielded cDNA that acted as the sequencing template. TCRdb's table, derived via immunoSEQ multiplex PCR, lists solely in-frame clones and lacks some. The data contain around 200,000 clones, around half of them singletons. On this clone itself: Its antigen remains unidentified.

CDR1 and CDR2 (germline): MGHRA, YSYEKL. V gave up 3 bases and J gave up 0 bases, with 12 bases separating them. This CDR3 comprises 17 residues. As to treatment: oral pan-JAK inhibitor, 5-10 mg twice daily. The TCR sequence derives from a human donor with alopecia areata. Here the sequenced sample was CD8+ T cells sorted from blood, taken at week 24, from a patient treated with tofacitinib. This chain joins TRBV4-1 and TRBJ2-6, with D possibly matching TRBD1 (6 bases). The CDR3 region is CASSQPGTYSGANVLTF. The CDR3 bases are TGCGCCAGCAGCCAGCCAGGGACATACTCTGGGGCCAACGTCCTGACTTTC.